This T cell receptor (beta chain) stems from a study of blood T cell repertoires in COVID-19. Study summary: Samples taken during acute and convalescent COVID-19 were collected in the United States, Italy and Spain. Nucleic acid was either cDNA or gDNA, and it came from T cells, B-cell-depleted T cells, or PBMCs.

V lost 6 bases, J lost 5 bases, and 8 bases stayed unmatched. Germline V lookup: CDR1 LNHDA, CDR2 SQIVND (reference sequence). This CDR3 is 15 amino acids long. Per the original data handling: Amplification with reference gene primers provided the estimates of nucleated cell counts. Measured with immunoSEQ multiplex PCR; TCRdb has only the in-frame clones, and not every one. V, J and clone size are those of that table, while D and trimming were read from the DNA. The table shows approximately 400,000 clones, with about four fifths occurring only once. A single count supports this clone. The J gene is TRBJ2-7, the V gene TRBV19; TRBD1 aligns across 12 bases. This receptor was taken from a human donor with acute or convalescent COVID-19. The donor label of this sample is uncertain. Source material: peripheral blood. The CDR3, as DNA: TGTGCCAGTAGGGCCGGGACAGGGGGCGCGGACGAGCAGTACTTC. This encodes CASRAGTGGADEQYF.